This T cell receptor (beta chain) is from a study of tumor-infiltrating lymphocytes in primary liver carcinoma (dated 2017 in TCRdb). Study-level background: Surgical resection was performed in China between 2015 and 2016 on about 5 patients with histopathologically diagnosed primary liver carcinoma. The five patients, three men and two women aged 30 to 69 years, had hepatocellular carcinoma (four) or combined HCC and intrahepatic cholangiocarcinoma (one). The tumors of the five patients were staged as T1-T3 N0M0, with maximum diameters ranging from roughly 4 to 10 cm. Each sample produced roughly 3.65 to 7.13 million productive TCRbeta reads, and read depth showed no significant difference between tissue types. Across five regions of each liver tumor, along with adjacent normal tissue and blood, the study brought together TCRbeta repertoire sequencing, expression microarrays and whole-exome sequencing. A total of roughly 35 specimens from 5 patients, comprising 25 or so tumor regions, 5 adjacent noncancerous liver tissues and 5 peripheral blood samples, were covered by TCRbeta repertoire sequencing. Repertoires from technical replicates were highly reproducible, with mean shared-clone rates about 0.9 and correlation coefficients above 0.98. On the study overall, not on this receptor specifically: Repertoire overlap was found to be higher between tumor regions (mean approximately 36%) than between tumor-adjacent (about 17%) or tumor-blood (around 15%) pairs, consistent with antigen-driven expansion. Because only the TCR beta chain was sequenced and unpaired alpha chains were not captured, true repertoire diversity is likely underestimated. Comparison of CD4+ and CD8+ T cell repertoires was precluded by the use of bulk unsorted samples. The top 250 clones accounted for a significantly greater share of the repertoire in tumors than in blood (p = 0.039). Only 4 or 5 patients were included in the study, and the authors note that the findings should be validated in a larger study.

Many counts were recorded for this clonotype. Its antigen has not been determined. Base quality data are lacking; no much larger clone is found one base away. The CDR1 and CDR2 encoded by the germline V gene are LGHNT and FRNRAP. The V end loses 5 bases and the J end loses 7 bases, and a stretch of 8 bases separates them. The cysteine opens and the phenylalanine closes a CDR3 of 12 amino acids. Only the CDR3 DNA stays, 36 bases, in frame from base 1. Starting from 450 to 500 ng total RNA, TCRbeta-specific cDNA was produced by reverse transcription with a constant-region primer and ProtoScript II reverse transcriptase. Three nested multiplex PCR rounds, following a slightly modified ARM-PCR procedure, were used to build the TCRbeta libraries. Each of the first two PCR rounds ran for about 10 cycles and used multiplex TRBV1-TRBV30 forward primers together with a Cbeta reverse primer. Sample barcodes and Illumina adapters were attached in a final 25-cycle PCR using Deep VentR polymerase. Amplicons of 200-500 bp were gel-purified with a QIAquick gel extraction kit before sequencing. TCRbeta amplicons were sequenced on an Illumina HiSeq 2500 with 250-bp paired-end reads. As for the authors' bioinformatics: Quality trimming of reads was performed with Trimmomatic v0.33, and paired reads were merged with FLASH v1.2.11 so that full CDR3 sequences could be recovered. MiGEC v1.2.1b assigned V, D and J germline segments to the rearranged TCRbeta sequences. Clonotype statistics and Shannon-Wiener diversity indices were calculated with VDJtools v1.0.0. To reduce sampling bias, subsequent analyses other than the diversity analysis used only the 250 most abundant clonotypes in each sample. Using fastp trimming at Q25 and MiXCR clonotype assembly, TCRdb reanalyzed the public sequencing data and kept in-frame beta chains. Every entry covers one CDR3 protein and lists the most common genes and DNA from its rows. None of the V and J calls come from the authors' own analysis; TCRdb made them. In all, the sample holds more than 150,000 distinct CDR3 sequences, and about 60% of those were seen once. Clones ranked in the top ten supply 72% of the sample.

Blood RNA was extracted from unsorted whole blood with TRIzol reagent; germline DNA came from the DNeasy Blood & Tissue kit. Patients had chronic HBV infection and were treatment-naive at sampling. Around 4 milliliters of peripheral blood were collected into K2EDTA tubes before surgery. The specimen was peripheral blood. The chain is assembled from TRBV12-5 and TRBJ2-2; matching of 5 bases hints at TRBD2 as the D gene. This TCR was recovered from a man aged 35-49 years with primary liver carcinoma and hepatitis B virus infection. The sequenced DNA is TGTGCTAGTGGTGCCCGGGACGGGGAGCTGTTTTTT. It translates to CASGARDGELFF.